This T cell receptor beta chain was sequenced for a study of T cell changes during pregnancy in multiple sclerosis (dated by TCRdb to between 2017 and 2020). Background on the whole study: Changes in the T cell repertoire over the course of pregnancy were examined in this study in women with multiple sclerosis.

Note on this clone: Its antigen specificity is not known. The record has no base qualities; no much larger clone is one base away.

The V end gives up 5 bases and the J end 5 bases, leaving 9 bases in the junction not matched to a gene. The cysteine opens and the phenylalanine closes a CDR3 of 15 amino acids. The sequence is cut down to CDR3 DNA, 45 bases in frame from base 1. CDR1 LNHDA and CDR2 SQIVND are derived from the germline V gene (reference sequence). Library creation used the immunoSEQ multiplex PCR assay. TCRdb's version of the immuneACCESS table is confined to in-frame rearrangements and falls short of the full clone set. An unresolved V gene accounts for under half of the shortfall where checked; the remainder is of unknown origin. Counted in this sample were some 40,000 clones; approximately 90% of them appeared once. The ten largest account for roughly 0.52% of the sample.

The source was CD4+ T cells from peripheral blood mononuclear cells, collected before pregnancy. This TCR derives from a female donor with multiple sclerosis, enrolled in a pregnancy study. This chain is built from TRBV19 and TRBJ1-5; TRBD1 agrees with 7 junctional bases. The DNA is as follows: TGTGCCAGTAGTCCCTCGACAGGGAATTATCAGCCCCAGCATTTT. This gives the protein CASSPSTGNYQPQHF.